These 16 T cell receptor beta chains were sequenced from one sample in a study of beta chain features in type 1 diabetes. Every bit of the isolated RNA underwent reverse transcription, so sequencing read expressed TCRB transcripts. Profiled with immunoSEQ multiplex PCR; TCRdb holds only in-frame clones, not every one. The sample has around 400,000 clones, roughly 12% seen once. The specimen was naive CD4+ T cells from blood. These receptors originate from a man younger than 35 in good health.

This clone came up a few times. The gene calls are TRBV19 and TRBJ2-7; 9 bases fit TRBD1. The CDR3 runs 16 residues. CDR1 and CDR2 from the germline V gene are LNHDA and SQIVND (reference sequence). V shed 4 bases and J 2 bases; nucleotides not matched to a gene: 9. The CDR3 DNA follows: TGTGCCAGTAGTAGCGGGACAGGGTCGGGGACCTACGAGCAGTACTTC. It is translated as CASSSGTGSGTYEQYF.

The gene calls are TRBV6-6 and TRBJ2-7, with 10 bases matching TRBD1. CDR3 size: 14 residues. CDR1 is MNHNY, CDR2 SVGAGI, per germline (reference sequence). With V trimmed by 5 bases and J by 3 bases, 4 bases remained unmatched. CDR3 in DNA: TGTGCCAGCAGTCTGCGGACAGGGGGCTACGAGCAGTACTTC. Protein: CASSLRTGGYEQYF.

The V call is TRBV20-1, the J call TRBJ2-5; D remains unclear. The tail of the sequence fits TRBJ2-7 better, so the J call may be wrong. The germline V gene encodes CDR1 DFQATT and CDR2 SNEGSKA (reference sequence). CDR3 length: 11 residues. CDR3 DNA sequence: TGCAGTGCTCGAAACTGGGGCGAGCAGTACTTC. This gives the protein CSARNWGEQYF.

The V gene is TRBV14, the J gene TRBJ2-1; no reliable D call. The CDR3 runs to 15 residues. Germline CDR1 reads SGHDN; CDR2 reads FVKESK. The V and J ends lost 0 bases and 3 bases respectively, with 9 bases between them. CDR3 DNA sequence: TGTGCCAGCAGCCAAGATACGGGTTACTACAATGAGCAGTTCTTC. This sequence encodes CASSQDTGYYNEQFF.

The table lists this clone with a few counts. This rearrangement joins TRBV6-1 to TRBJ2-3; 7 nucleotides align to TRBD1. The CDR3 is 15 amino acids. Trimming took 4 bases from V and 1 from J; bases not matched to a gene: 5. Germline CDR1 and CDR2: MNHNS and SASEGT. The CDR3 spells CASSGRGQRTDTQYF. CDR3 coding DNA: TGTGCCAGCAGTGGAAGGGGACAGCGCACAGATACGCAGTATTTT.

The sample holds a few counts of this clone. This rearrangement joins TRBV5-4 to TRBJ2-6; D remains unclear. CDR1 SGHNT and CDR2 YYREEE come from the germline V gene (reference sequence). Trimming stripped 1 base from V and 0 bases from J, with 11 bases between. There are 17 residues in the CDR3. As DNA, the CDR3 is TGTGCCAGCAGCTTGAGGCGGCAAAGCTCTGGGGCCAACGTCCTGACTTTC. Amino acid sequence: CASSLRRQSSGANVLTF.

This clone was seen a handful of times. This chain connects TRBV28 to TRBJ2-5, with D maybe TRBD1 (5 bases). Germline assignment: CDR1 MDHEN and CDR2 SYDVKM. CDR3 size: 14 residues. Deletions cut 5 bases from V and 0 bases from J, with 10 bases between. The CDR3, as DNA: TGTGCCAGCAGTACGACAGAGTACCAAGAGACCCAGTACTTC. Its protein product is CASSTTEYQETQYF.

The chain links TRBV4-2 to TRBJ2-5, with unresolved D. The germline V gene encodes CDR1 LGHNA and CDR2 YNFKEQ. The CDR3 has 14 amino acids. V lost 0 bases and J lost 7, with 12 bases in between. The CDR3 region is CASSQDHALRTQYF. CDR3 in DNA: TGTGCCAGCAGCCAAGATCATGCCCTGCGGACCCAGTACTTC.

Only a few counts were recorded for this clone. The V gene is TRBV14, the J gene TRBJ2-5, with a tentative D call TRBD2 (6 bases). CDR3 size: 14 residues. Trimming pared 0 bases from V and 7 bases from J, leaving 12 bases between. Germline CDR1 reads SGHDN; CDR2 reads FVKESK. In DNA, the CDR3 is TGTGCCAGCAGCCAAGATCGGGGGTTTGGGACCCAGTACTTC. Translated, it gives CASSQDRGFGTQYF. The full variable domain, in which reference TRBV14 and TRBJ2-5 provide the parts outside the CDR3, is EAGVTQFPSHSVIEKGQTVTLRCDPISGHDNLYWYRRVMGKEIKFLLHFVKESKQDESGMPNNRFLAERTGGTYSTLKVQPAELEDSGVYFCASSQDRGFGTQYFGPGTRLLVL.

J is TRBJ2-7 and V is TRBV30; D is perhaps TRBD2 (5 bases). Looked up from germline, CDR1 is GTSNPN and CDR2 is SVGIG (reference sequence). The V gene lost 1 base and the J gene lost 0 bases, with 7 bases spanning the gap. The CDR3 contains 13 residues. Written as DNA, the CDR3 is TGTGCCTGGAGTGGAGGGTACTCCTACGAGCAGTACTTC. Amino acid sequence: CAWSGGYSYEQYF.

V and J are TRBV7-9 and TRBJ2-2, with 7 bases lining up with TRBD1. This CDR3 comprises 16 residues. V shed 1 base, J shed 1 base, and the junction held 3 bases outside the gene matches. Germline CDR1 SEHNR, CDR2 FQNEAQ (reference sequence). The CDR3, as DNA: TGTGCCAGCAGCTTAGGACAGGGCTTGAACACCGGGGAGCTGTTTTTT. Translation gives CASSLGQGLNTGELFF.

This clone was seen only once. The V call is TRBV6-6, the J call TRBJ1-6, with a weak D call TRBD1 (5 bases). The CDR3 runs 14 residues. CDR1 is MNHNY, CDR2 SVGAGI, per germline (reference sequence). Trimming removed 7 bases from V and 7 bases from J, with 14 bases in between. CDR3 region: CASMGGRRNSPLHF. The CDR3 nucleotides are TGTGCCAGCATGGGGGGTAGGAGGAATTCACCCCTCCACTTT.

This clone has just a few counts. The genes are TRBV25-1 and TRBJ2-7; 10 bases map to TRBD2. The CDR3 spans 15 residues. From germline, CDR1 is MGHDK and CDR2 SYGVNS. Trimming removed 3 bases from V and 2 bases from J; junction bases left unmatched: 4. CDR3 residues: CASSERLAGAYEQYF. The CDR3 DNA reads TGTGCCAGCAGTGAGCGGCTAGCGGGAGCCTACGAGCAGTACTTC.

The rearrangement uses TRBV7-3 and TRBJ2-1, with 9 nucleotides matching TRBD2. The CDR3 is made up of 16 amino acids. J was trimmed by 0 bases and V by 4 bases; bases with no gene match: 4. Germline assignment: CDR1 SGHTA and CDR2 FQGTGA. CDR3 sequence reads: CASSSLAGSSYNEQFF. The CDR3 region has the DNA TGTGCCAGCAGCTCTCTAGCGGGGAGCTCCTACAATGAGCAGTTCTTC. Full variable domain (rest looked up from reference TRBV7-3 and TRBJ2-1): GAGVSQTPSNKVTEKGKYVELRCDPISGHTALYWYRQSLGQGPEFLIYFQGTGAADDSGLPNDRFFAVRPEGSVSTLKIQRTERGDSAVYLCASSSLAGSSYNEQFFGPGTRLTVL.

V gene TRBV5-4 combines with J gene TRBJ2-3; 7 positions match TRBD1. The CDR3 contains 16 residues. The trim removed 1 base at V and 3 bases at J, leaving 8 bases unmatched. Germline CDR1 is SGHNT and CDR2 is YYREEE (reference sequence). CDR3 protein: CASSLRRGRGTDTQYF. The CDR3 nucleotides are TGTGCCAGCAGCTTGAGAAGGGGGCGAGGGACAGATACGCAGTATTTT. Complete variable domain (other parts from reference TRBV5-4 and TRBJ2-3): ETGVTQSPTHLIKTRGQQVTLRCSSQSGHNTVSWYQQALGQGPQFIFQYYREEENGRGNFPPRFSGLQFPNYSSELNVNALELDDSALYLCASSLRRGRGTDTQYFGPGTRLTVL.

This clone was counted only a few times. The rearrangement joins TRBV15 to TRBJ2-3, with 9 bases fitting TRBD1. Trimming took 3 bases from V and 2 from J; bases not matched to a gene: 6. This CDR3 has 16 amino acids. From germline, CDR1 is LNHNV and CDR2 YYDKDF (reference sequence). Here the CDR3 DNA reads TGTGCCACCAGCAGCCGGGACAGGGCAAACACAGATACGCAGTATTTT. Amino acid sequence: CATSSRDRANTDTQYF. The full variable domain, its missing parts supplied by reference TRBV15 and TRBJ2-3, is DAMVIQNPRYQVTQFGKPVTLSCSQTLNHNVMYWYQQKSSQAPKLLFHYYDKDFNNEADTPDNFQSRRPNTSFCFLDIRSPGLGDTAMYLCATSSRDRANTDTQYFGPGTRLTVL.